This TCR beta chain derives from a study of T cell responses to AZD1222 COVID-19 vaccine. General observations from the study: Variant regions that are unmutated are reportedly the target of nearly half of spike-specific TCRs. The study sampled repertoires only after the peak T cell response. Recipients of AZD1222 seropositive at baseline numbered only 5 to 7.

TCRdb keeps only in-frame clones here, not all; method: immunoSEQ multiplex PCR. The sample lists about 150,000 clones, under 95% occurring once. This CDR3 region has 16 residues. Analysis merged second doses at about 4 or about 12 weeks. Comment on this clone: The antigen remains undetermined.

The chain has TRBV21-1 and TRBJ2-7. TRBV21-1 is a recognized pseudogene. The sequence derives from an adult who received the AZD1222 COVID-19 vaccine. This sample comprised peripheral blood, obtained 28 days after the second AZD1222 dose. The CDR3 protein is CASSKDCAPQTYEQYF. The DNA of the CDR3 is TGTGCCAGCAGCAAAGATTGTGCCCCTCAAACCTACGAGCAGTACTTC.